These 4 T cell receptor beta chains were sequenced from one sample in a study of OX40 agonist ivuxolimab in advanced cancers. Repertoires were generated with immunoSEQ multiplex PCR, while TCRdb's copy carries only in-frame clones and drops some. The data show under 85,000 clones, approximately 95% seen once. The material was CD4+ or CD8+ T cells sorted from blood, obtained in a trial of the OX40 agonist ivuxolimab. Source of these receptors: an adult with an advanced solid tumor such as melanoma, head and neck, liver or kidney cancer.

This chain links TRBV5-6 with TRBJ1-1; 10 positions match TRBD1. Per the germline V gene, CDR1 is SGHDT and CDR2 is YYEEEE. Germline trimming cut 4 bases from V and 4 bases from J; bases unmatched to any gene: 7. The CDR3 is 15 residues long. DNA for the CDR3: TGTGCCAGCAGCCAGGACAGGGGGTTTGGCACTGAAGCTTTCTTT. Encoded protein: CASSQDRGFGTEAFF.

The chain links TRBV30 to TRBJ2-7; a weak D match, TRBD2 (5 bases). V was pared by 0 bases and J by 2 bases, with 11 bases between. Looked up from germline, CDR1 is GTSNPN and CDR2 is SVGIG (reference sequence). The CDR3 covers 14 residues. CDR3 sequence reads: CAWSVLGLTYEQYF. CDR3 DNA: TGTGCCTGGAGTGTATTAGGACTTACCTACGAGCAGTACTTC. Based on the CDR3 plus reference TRBV30 and TRBJ2-7, the full variable domain is SQTIHQWPATLVQPVGSPLSLECTVEGTSNPNLYWYRQAAGRGLQLLFYSVGIGQISSEVPQNLSASRPQDRQFILSSKKLLLSDSGFYLCAWSVLGLTYEQYFGPGTRLTVT.

The CDR3 loop reads CASSIAAGEQFF. The CDR3 DNA is TGTGCCAGTAGTATCGCGGCCGGGGAGCAGTTCTTC. The chain combines TRBV19 with TRBJ2-1, with no clear D. The CDR3 has 12 amino acids. V dropped 3 bases and J dropped 10 bases, with 10 bases sitting between them. From germline, CDR1 is LNHDA and CDR2 SQIVND (reference sequence).

This chain uses TRBV9 with TRBJ1-5; D perhaps matches TRBD1 (6 bases). The germline gives CDR1 SGDLS, CDR2 YYNGEE. The length of the CDR3 is 15 residues. Trimming removed 5 bases from V and 1 base from J, with 13 bases in between. CDR3 in amino acids: CASSAGGGSNQPQHF. CDR3 nucleotide sequence: TGTGCCAGCAGTGCGGGAGGGGGGAGCAATCAGCCCCAGCATTTT.